This TCR beta chain was recorded in a study of cytomegalovirus exposure and HLA in healthy donors. On this clone itself: The antigen remains undetermined.

Germline assignment: CDR1 MNHNS and CDR2 SASEGT. CDR3 length: 15 amino acids. With 3 bases removed from V and 3 bases from J, the gap between germline ends came to 14 bases. The PCR ran on 60 Vbeta and 13 Jbeta primers. The data were produced by immunoSEQ multiplex PCR, yet TCRdb's version contains in-frame clones alone and is incomplete. Of about 150,000 clones detected, 65% to 80% appear once; the ten largest clones hold about 4%. Unrecorded immune exposure was likely among donors, who were nominally healthy when sampled. Study-wide points: TCR beta V segments were, for the most part, productive about 87% or about 30% of the time in an earlier analysis. An ancestry cluster, one associated with Asian ancestry, reportedly showed fewer N-insertions than the approximately 720-donor mean in a later analysis.

The material sequenced was PBMCs. The clonotype originates from a male donor in good health and CMV-seronegative. The V and J genes are TRBV6-1 and TRBJ1-2; D is uncertain. CDR3 nucleotide sequence: TGTGCCAGCAGTGAGCACGAGGGTCGGGACTATGGCTACACCTTC. This translates into CASSEHEGRDYGYTF.